A single sample gave rise to the 19 T cell receptor beta chains below, sequenced in a study of T cell repertoires in cytomegalovirus infection. TCRdb itself ran the reads through MiXCR, one entry per CDR3 protein. The profile shows fewer than 900,000 distinct CDR3 sequences, roughly 29% of them singletons. These receptors are not linked to any known antigen. The sequences come from cultured CD8+ T cells from PBMCs, collected from culture after CMV antigen stimulation. The source of these receptors is a human donor in good health (CMV status not recorded). Some clones in this sample may be carry-over from other donors' samples.

CDR3 in DNA: TGTGCCAGCAGCTCCCTGGGGGGGGGATCGAACACTGAAGCTTTCTTT. This encodes CASSSLGGGSNTEAFF. The gene calls are TRBV7-3 and TRBJ1-1; TRBD1 is a possible D gene (5 bases). Germline-derived CDR1 and CDR2 are SGHTA and FQGTGA. The CDR3 sequence is 16 residues long. The germline V and J ends were trimmed by 4 bases and 1 base, with 16 bases remaining between them.

A note on this clonotype: A much larger clonotype is one base distant, so this may be a read error. This chain joins TRBV7-9 and TRBJ1-6; 8 positions agree with TRBD1. Germline CDR1 reads SEHNR; CDR2 reads FQNEAQ (reference sequence). There are 16 residues in the CDR3. The CDR3 loop reads CASSFFRGPDNSPLQF. The DNA for the CDR3 is TGTGCCAGCAGCTTTTTCAGGGGGCCCGATAATTCACCCCTCCAATTT.

This clonotype turned up a few times. The rearrangement links TRBV11-1 to TRBJ2-7, with D perhaps TRBD1 or TRBD2 (5 bases each). The CDR3 consists of 13 residues. V was cut by 1 base and J by 6 bases, with 10 bases left in between. The germline V gene has CDR1 SGHAT and CDR2 FQDESV (reference sequence). CDR3 coding DNA: TGTGCCAGCAGCTTAGTCAGGGACCTCGAGCAGTACTTC. Encoded protein: CASSLVRDLEQYF.

This clonotype appeared a few times. The rearrangement links TRBV27 to TRBJ1-2, with no clear D. The germline V gene has CDR1 MNHEY and CDR2 SMNVEV (reference sequence). The CDR3 has 15 amino acids. Trimming took off 0 bases at V and 4 bases at J, with 12 bases between the two ends. This CDR3 reads CASSLSRSSSYGYTF. The DNA of the CDR3 is TGTGCCAGCAGTTTATCGCGGTCTTCTAGCTATGGCTACACCTTC.

V is TRBV6-2 or TRBV6-3 and J is TRBJ2-2; 11 bases line up with TRBD1. With 8 bases clipped from V and 5 bases from J, the junction kept 10 bases outside the gene matches. CDR1 is MNHEY, CDR2 SVGEGT, per germline. The length of the CDR3 is 16 residues. Written as DNA, the CDR3 is TGTGCCAGCGAGATGGACAGGGGGCTAGGAACCGGGGAGCTGTTTTTT. This sequence encodes CASEMDRGLGTGELFF.

The CDR3 DNA follows: TGTGCCACCAGCAGAGATTGGCCTCTAGAGGGAGAGAACACCGGGGAGCTGTTTTTT. It encodes CATSRDWPLEGENTGELFF. V gene TRBV15 combines with J gene TRBJ2-2; possible D gene TRBD2, 5 bases. V gave up 0 bases and J gave up 1 base, with 18 bases separating them. Germline loops: CDR1 LNHNV, CDR2 YYDKDF (reference sequence). The CDR3 consists of 19 residues.

The chain has TRBV10-2 and TRBJ2-1; TRBD1 is a possible D gene (10 bases). V shed 0 bases and J shed 8 bases, with 29 bases lying between them. The CDR3 is 20 amino acids. CDR1 is WSHSY and CDR2 is SAAADI in the germline V gene. The CDR3 DNA follows: TGCGCCAGCAGTGAGTCGACGAGACAGGGGGCGCGGGGGGGCAAAGATGAGCAGTTCTTC. Translation: CASSESTRQGARGGKDEQFF.

This clonotype has a handful of counts. This chain uses TRBV12-3 or TRBV12-4 with TRBJ2-5; D not resolved. This CDR3 has 14 residues. Trimming left V 4 bases short and J 4 bases short, with 13 bases between. The CDR3 is CASSSEAPLETQYF. In nucleotides, the CDR3 is TGTGCCAGCAGTTCTGAGGCCCCGTTAGAGACCCAGTACTTC.

In this sample, this clonotype turned up once. The CDR3 DNA reads as TGTGCCAGCTCACCCGGACCCCGGAACACCGGGGAGCTGTTTTTT. Its translation is CASSPGPRNTGELFF. The V and J genes are TRBV18 and TRBJ2-2, with D uncertain. Germline V gene lookup returns CDR1 KGHSH and CDR2 LQKENI. The ends were cut back, 3 bases at V and 1 base at J, with 9 bases in the middle. The CDR3 sequence is 15 residues long.

This clonotype turned up a few times. The chain's CDR3 is CASSPLAGGNNEQFF. CDR3 DNA sequence: TGTGCCAGCAGTCCCCTAGCGGGGGGTAACAATGAGCAGTTCTTC. This chain uses TRBV12-3 or TRBV12-4 with TRBJ2-1; 11 bases line up with TRBD2. The CDR3 totals 15 residues. The J segment lost 5 bases and the V segment lost 5 bases, leaving 5 bases of the junction unmatched.

This clonotype was seen once. V usage is TRBV27 and J usage is TRBJ2-1, with 11 bases identical to TRBD1. CDR3 length: 18 amino acids. Germline V gene sequence: CDR1 MNHEY, CDR2 SMNVEV (reference sequence). Trimming cost V 5 bases and J 4 bases; bases outside gene matches: 13. CDR3: CASSPLPGQGVWYNEQFF. CDR3 nucleotides: TGTGCCAGCAGTCCTCTACCGGGACAGGGGGTATGGTACAATGAGCAGTTCTTC.

This clonotype was counted many times. The chain carries TRBV7-6 and TRBJ2-2; a possible D gene is TRBD1 (6 bases). V lost 5 bases and J lost 5, with 18 bases in between. The CDR3 contains 16 residues. The V gene's germline CDR1 is SGHVS and CDR2 FNYEAQ. The CDR3 spells CASSPPTGMGTGELFF. The CDR3 nucleotides read TGTGCCAGCAGCCCCCCAACAGGGATGGGGACCGGGGAGCTGTTTTTT.

The chain is built from TRBV7-9 and TRBJ2-1; 9 positions match TRBD2. The CDR3 runs 16 residues. The J segment lost 7 bases and the V segment lost 5 bases, leaving 12 bases of the junction unmatched. The germline CDR1 and CDR2 sequences are SEHNR and FQNEAQ (reference sequence). The CDR3 coding sequence is TGTGCCAGCAGCCCCCAGGAGCGGGGGGAGGGGAATGAGCAGTTCTTC. Translated: CASSPQERGEGNEQFF.

This clonotype was counted ten times or more. The gene calls are TRBV11-1 and TRBJ2-1; no definite D call. The V gene's germline CDR1 is SGHAT and CDR2 FQDESV (reference sequence). V was trimmed by 5 bases and J by 0 bases, leaving 8 bases between them. The CDR3 extends over 14 amino acids. CDR3 sequence (DNA): TGTGCCAGCAGCATATGGAGCTCCTACAATGAGCAGTTCTTC. Translating it yields CASSIWSSYNEQFF.

This clonotype showed up just a few times. The chain employs TRBV7-8 and TRBJ1-2; maybe TRBD1 (5 bases). Germline values: CDR1 SGHVS, CDR2 FQNEAQ. Trimming removed 1 base from V and 7 bases from J, with 19 bases in between. This CDR3 region has 16 residues. The DNA for the CDR3 is TGTGCCAGCAGCTTAGGGGGGGAGGGACTTCTTGGTGGCTACACCTTC. Translation: CASSLGGEGLLGGYTF.

The V gene is TRBV7-2, the J gene TRBJ2-5, with TRBD2 matching 8 bases. Germline-derived CDR1 and CDR2 are SGHTA and FQGNSA. The V and J ends lost 3 bases and 2 bases, in that order; junction bases with no gene match: 5. CDR3 length equals 15 residues. The CDR3 loop is CASSFDSGDQETQYF. As DNA, the CDR3 is TGTGCCAGCAGCTTTGATAGCGGGGATCAAGAGACCCAGTACTTC.

This clonotype has more than one count but fewer than ten. The chain has TRBV7-8 and TRBJ1-2, with D possibly matching TRBD1 (5 bases). Between the trimmed V and J ends, which lost 1 base and 2 bases, there was a span of 20 bases. CDR3 length equals 18 residues. CDR1 is SGHVS and CDR2 is FQNEAQ in the germline V gene. This CDR3 is CASSLEEGATYTNYGYTF. The CDR3 DNA sequence: TGTGCCAGCAGCTTAGAGGAAGGGGCCACCTACACCAACTATGGCTACACCTTC.

The chain carries TRBV19 and TRBJ2-1; 7 bases match TRBD1. The CDR3 contains 14 residues. The V gene's germline CDR1 is LNHDA and CDR2 SQIVND (reference sequence). J lost 6 bases, V lost 5 bases, and 7 bases had no gene match. The CDR3 is CASSEGAMGNEQFF. In DNA form, the CDR3 reads TGTGCCAGTAGTGAGGGGGCAATGGGCAATGAGCAGTTCTTC. Full variable domain (outside the CDR3, taken from reference TRBV19 and TRBJ2-1): DGGITQSPKYLFRKEGQNVTLSCEQNLNHDAMYWYRQDPGQGLRLIYYSQIVNDFQKGDIAEGYSVSREKKESFPLTVTSAQKNPTAFYLCASSEGAMGNEQFFGPGTRLTVL.

This clonotype appeared a few times. V usage is TRBV6-2 or TRBV6-3 and J usage is TRBJ1-6, with D hard to call. This CDR3 contains 17 residues. The germline gives CDR1 MNHEY, CDR2 SVGEGT. V lost 2 bases and J lost 0, with 11 bases in between. The CDR3 coding sequence is TGTGCCAGCAGTTACCCGGCGGAGAGCTCCTATAATTCACCCCTCCACTTT. This gives the protein CASSYPAESSYNSPLHF.